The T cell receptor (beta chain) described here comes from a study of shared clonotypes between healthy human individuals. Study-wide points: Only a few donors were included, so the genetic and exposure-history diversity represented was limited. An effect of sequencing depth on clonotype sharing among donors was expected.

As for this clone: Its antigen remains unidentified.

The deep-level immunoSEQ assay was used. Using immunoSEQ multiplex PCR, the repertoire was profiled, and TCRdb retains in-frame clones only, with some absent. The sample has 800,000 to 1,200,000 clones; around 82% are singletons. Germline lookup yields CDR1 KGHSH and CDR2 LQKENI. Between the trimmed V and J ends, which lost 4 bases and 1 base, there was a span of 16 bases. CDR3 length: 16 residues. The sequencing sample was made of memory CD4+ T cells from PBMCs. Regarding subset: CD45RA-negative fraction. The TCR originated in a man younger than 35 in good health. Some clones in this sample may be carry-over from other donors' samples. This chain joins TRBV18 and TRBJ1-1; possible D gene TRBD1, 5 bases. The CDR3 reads CASSLKGSRRNTEAFF. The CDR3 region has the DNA TGTGCCAGCTCACTCAAGGGGTCCCGAAGGAACACTGAAGCTTTCTTT.